A single sample gave rise to the 7 T cell receptor beta chains below, sequenced in a study of cytomegalovirus exposure and HLA in healthy donors. 13 Jbeta primers and 60 Vbeta primers were used for the PCR. TCRdb's copy holds only in-frame clones and misses some; the assay was immunoSEQ multiplex PCR. There are some 150,000 clones in the sample, with about 0.81% held by the top ten. The sample taken for sequencing was PBMCs. The source of these receptors is a woman aged 18-29 years in good health and CMV-seropositive.

This sequence joins TRBV19 and TRBJ1-5, with D maybe TRBD1 (6 bases). The germline CDR1 and CDR2 sequences are LNHDA and SQIVND (reference sequence). With 1 base removed from V and 0 bases from J, the gap between germline ends came to 13 bases. CDR3 length: 17 amino acids. The DNA for the CDR3 is TGTGCCAGTAGTATAGGTACGAACAGGGATAGCAATCAGCCCCAGCATTTT. Translating gives CASSIGTNRDSNQPQHF.

The chain combines TRBV4-2 with TRBJ1-1; 8 bases map to TRBD1. This CDR3 is built from 15 residues. Germline lookup yields CDR1 LGHNA and CDR2 YNFKEQ. The trim removed 4 bases at V and 9 bases at J, leaving 13 bases unmatched. CDR3 in DNA: TGTGCCAGCAGCCCAGAGGCCGGCCAGGGGGCAAAAGCTTTCTTT. Its protein is CASSPEAGQGAKAFF.

This chain connects TRBV28 to TRBJ2-1; D is unclear. Germline CDR1 is MDHEN and CDR2 is SYDVKM. The CDR3 consists of 13 residues. With 7 bases removed from V and 10 bases from J, the gap between germline ends came to 17 bases. CDR3 loop: CASTAGGYGEQFF. The CDR3 DNA reads TGTGCCAGCACCGCTGGCGGATATGGAGAGCAGTTCTTC. Combining the CDR3 with reference TRBV28 and TRBJ2-1 gives the whole variable domain DVKVTQSSRYLVKRTGEKVFLECVQDMDHENMFWYRQDPGLGLRLIYFSYDVKMKEKGDIPEGYSVSREKKERFSLILESASTNQTSMYLCASTAGGYGEQFFGPGTRLTVL.

The rearrangement links TRBV2 to TRBJ1-2, with 8 bases that match TRBD1. This CDR3 is 14 amino acids long. The V and J ends lost 4 bases and 4 bases, in that order; junction bases with no gene match: 5. The germline gives CDR1 SNHLY, CDR2 FYNNEI. CDR3 DNA sequence: TGTGCCAGCAGTGCCCGACAGGGGCGCTATGGCTACACCTTC. Translation gives CASSARQGRYGYTF.

V usage is TRBV14 and J usage is TRBJ2-7; the match to TRBD2 covers 10 bases. Germline CDR1 reads SGHDN; CDR2 reads FVKESK. After removal of 2 bases from V and 2 bases from J, the junction contained 9 bases not matched to a gene. The CDR3 consists of 17 residues. The CDR3 is CASSQRPGLANTYEQYF. DNA for the CDR3: TGTGCCAGCAGCCAAAGGCCGGGACTAGCGAATACCTACGAGCAGTACTTC.

The J gene is TRBJ1-2, the V gene TRBV6-5, with D hard to call. The CDR3 has 15 residues. The V gene lost 6 bases and the J gene lost 0 bases, with 14 bases spanning the gap. The germline V gene encodes CDR1 MNHEY and CDR2 SVGAGI. The CDR3 loop reads CASRQNPFPNYGYTF. CDR3 sequence (DNA): TGTGCCAGCAGACAGAATCCTTTCCCTAACTATGGCTACACCTTC.

Details on this clone: At one end, the junction sequence differs from germline, possibly due to a read error. This chain links TRBV5-1 with TRBJ1-2; D may be TRBD1 (6 bases). CDR1 is SGHRS and CDR2 is YFSETQ in the germline V gene. The length of the CDR3 is 12 residues. CDR3: CASSWDRQDFAF. CDR3 nucleotides: TGCGCCAGCAGCTGGGATCGACAGGACTTCGCCTTC.